A selection of T cell receptor beta chains follows, all from one sample in a study of PD-1 blockade in classical Hodgkin lymphoma. The table came from immunoSEQ multiplex PCR; TCRdb's copy has only in-frame clones and leaves some out. The sample shows around 100,000 clones, 90% of them seen only once. This sample comprised peripheral blood mononuclear cells (PBMCs), obtained before the fourth cycle of nivolumab. The receptor source for this set is a human donor with classical Hodgkin lymphoma. Each CDR3 is given with its conserved first and last residue. The order of the fields is D gene, V gene, clone size, J gene, CDR3 protein, CDR3 DNA. D genes are given only for firm matches. A row's size may be missing; if present it is once, few, many or a size class.

D gene: TRBD2; V gene: TRBV9; clone size: -; J gene: TRBJ2-5; CDR3 protein: CASSVGGGRETQYF; CDR3 DNA: TGTGCCAGCAGCGTAGGCGGGGGGCGGGAGACCCAGTACTTC
D gene: -; V gene: TRBV11-3; clone size: -; J gene: TRBJ2-5; CDR3 protein: CASSSPLAGETQYF; CDR3 DNA: TGTGCCAGCAGCTCCCCTTTGGCGGGAGAGACCCAGTACTTC
D gene: -; V gene: TRBV2; clone size: -; J gene: TRBJ1-4; CDR3 protein: CASSVQGDEKLFF; CDR3 DNA: TGTGCCAGCAGTGTCCAGGGTGATGAAAAACTGTTTTTT
D gene: -; V gene: TRBV6-1; clone size: -; J gene: TRBJ2-7; CDR3 protein: CASSRTSSSYEQYF; CDR3 DNA: TGTGCCAGCAGCCGAACCTCGAGCTCCTACGAGCAGTACTTC
D gene: TRBD1; V gene: TRBV28; clone size: -; J gene: TRBJ1-2; CDR3 protein: CASNYRGPYGYTF; CDR3 DNA: TGTGCCAGCAATTACAGGGGACCCTATGGCTACACCTTC
D gene: TRBD1; V gene: TRBV5-1; clone size: -; J gene: TRBJ2-6; CDR3 protein: CASSGSGGKGLSGANVLTF; CDR3 DNA: TGCGCCAGCAGCGGATCAGGGGGCAAGGGCCTCTCTGGGGCCAACGTCCTGACTTTC
D gene: -; V gene: TRBV4-2; clone size: -; J gene: TRBJ1-5; CDR3 protein: CASSETNQPQHF; CDR3 DNA: TGTGCCAGCAGCGAGACAAATCAGCCCCAGCATTTT
D gene: TRBD1; V gene: TRBV19; clone size: -; J gene: TRBJ2-5; CDR3 protein: CASSRPGQRNQYF; CDR3 DNA: TGTGCCAGTAGTAGACCGGGACAGAGGAACCAGTACTTC
D gene: TRBD1; V gene: TRBV13; clone size: -; J gene: TRBJ2-3; CDR3 protein: CASSLVTGADTQYF; CDR3 DNA: TGTGCCAGCAGCTTAGTGACAGGGGCAGATACGCAGTATTTT
D gene: -; V gene: TRBV10-3; clone size: -; J gene: TRBJ1-4; CDR3 protein: CAIGGLGEKLFF; CDR3 DNA: TGTGCCATCGGGGGCCTGGGGGAAAAACTGTTTTTT
D gene: TRBD1; V gene: TRBV18; clone size: -; J gene: TRBJ1-1; CDR3 protein: CASSRVDRVEAFF; CDR3 DNA: TGTGCCAGCTCACGTGTGGACAGGGTTGAGGCTTTCTTT
D gene: -; V gene: TRBV4-2; clone size: -; J gene: TRBJ1-1; CDR3 protein: CASSPGRTADTEAFF; CDR3 DNA: TGTGCCAGCAGCCCCGGTCGGACAGCAGACACTGAAGCTTTCTTT
D gene: -; V gene: TRBV29-1; clone size: once; J gene: TRBJ1-2; CDR3 protein: CSVENPNPGAGYGYTF; CDR3 DNA: TGCAGCGTTGAAAACCCCAACCCGGGGGCAGGCTATGGCTACACCTTC
D gene: -; V gene: TRBV6-5; clone size: -; J gene: TRBJ1-3; CDR3 protein: CASTGAGNTIYF; CDR3 DNA: TGTGCCAGCACCGGGGCTGGAAACACCATATATTTT
D gene: -; V gene: TRBV4-2; clone size: -; J gene: TRBJ2-1; CDR3 protein: CASSQDLGGAQFF; CDR3 DNA: TGTGCCAGCAGCCAAGATCTTGGGGGCGCGCAGTTCTTC
D gene: -; V gene: TRBV5-6; clone size: -; J gene: TRBJ1-3; CDR3 protein: CASSIGLSGNTIYF; CDR3 DNA: TGTGCCAGCAGCATCGGTCTCTCTGGAAACACCATATATTTT
D gene: TRBD1; V gene: TRBV7-2; clone size: once; J gene: TRBJ1-2; CDR3 protein: CASSGGTGRDYGYTF; CDR3 DNA: TGTGCCAGCAGCGGGGGGACAGGGCGAGACTATGGCTACACCTTC
D gene: -; V gene: TRBV5-6; clone size: -; J gene: TRBJ1-2; CDR3 protein: CASSLGGLENYGYTF; CDR3 DNA: TGTGCCAGCAGCTTGGGGGGGTTAGAAAACTATGGCTACACCTTC
D gene: TRBD1; V gene: TRBV30; clone size: -; J gene: TRBJ1-3; CDR3 protein: CAWSPTGGLSGNTIYF; CDR3 DNA: TGTGCCTGGAGTCCTACAGGGGGCCTCTCTGGAAACACCATATATTTT
D gene: TRBD1; V gene: TRBV5-5; clone size: -; J gene: TRBJ2-4; CDR3 protein: CASSLATGVAKNIQYF; CDR3 DNA: TGTGCCAGCAGCTTGGCCACAGGGGTGGCCAAAAACATTCAGTACTTC
D gene: TRBD2; V gene: TRBV10-3; clone size: once; J gene: TRBJ2-2; CDR3 protein: CAIRELSGENTGELFF; CDR3 DNA: TGTGCCATCAGAGAACTTAGCGGGGAGAACACCGGGGAGCTGTTTTTT
D gene: TRBD2; V gene: TRBV6-1; clone size: -; J gene: TRBJ2-5; CDR3 protein: CASTRLAETQYF; CDR3 DNA: TGTGCCAGCACTCGACTAGCGGAGACCCAGTACTTC
D gene: TRBD1; V gene: TRBV9; clone size: -; J gene: TRBJ1-6; CDR3 protein: CASSRTGTGYSPLHF; CDR3 DNA: TGTGCCAGCAGCAGAACCGGGACAGGGTATTCACCCCTCCACTTT
D gene: -; V gene: TRBV2; clone size: -; J gene: TRBJ1-1; CDR3 protein: CASSEPGEVSAEAFF; CDR3 DNA: TGTGCCAGCAGTGAACCTGGGGAGGTAAGCGCTGAAGCTTTCTTT
D gene: TRBD2; V gene: TRBV2; clone size: -; J gene: TRBJ2-1; CDR3 protein: CATMRLAGTNNEQFF; CDR3 DNA: TGTGCCACCATGCGACTAGCGGGGACGAACAATGAGCAGTTCTTC
D gene: -; V gene: TRBV30; clone size: -; J gene: TRBJ1-6; CDR3 protein: CAWELAYNSPLHF; CDR3 DNA: TGTGCCTGGGAGCTCGCCTATAATTCACCCCTCCACTTT